Listed below are T cell receptor beta chains from one sample, sequenced in a study of beta chain features in type 1 diabetes. Profiled with immunoSEQ multiplex PCR; TCRdb holds only in-frame clones, not every one. The repertoire holds approximately 300,000 clones, with 11% as singletons. Sequencing input: naive CD4+ T cells from blood. The origin of the receptors is a woman aged 25 to 39 in good health. The CDR3 runs from the conserved cysteine through the conserved F or W. A D gene is named only where the DNA matches it firmly. Expanded clones get a size class; other rows say once, few or many, or leave the size out.

>.|TRBD1|TRBV6-5|TRBJ2-7
CASSRQGYEQYF
TGTGCCAGCAGTCGACAGGGTTACGAGCAGTACTTC
>.|TRBD2|TRBV27|TRBJ2-3
CASGLAGGVDTQYF
TGTGCCAGCGGACTAGCGGGAGGTGTAGATACGCAGTATTTT
>.|.|TRBV25-1|TRBJ1-5
CASSDTTGFSNQPQHF
TGTGCCAGCAGTGACACAACAGGGTTCAGCAATCAGCCCCAGCATTTT
>.|.|TRBV27|TRBJ2-7
CASSLRPTITEQYF
TGTGCCAGCAGTTTACGTCCCACAATCACGGAGCAGTACTTC
>few|.|TRBV19|TRBJ2-1
CASSITGSYNEQFF
TGTGCCAGTAGTATCACGGGTTCCTACAATGAGCAGTTCTTC
>few|TRBD2|TRBV13|TRBJ2-5
CASSSERLAGGPRQETQYF
TGTGCCAGCAGCTCCGAAAGACTAGCGGGAGGGCCGCGGCAAGAGACCCAGTACTTC
>.|.|TRBV5-1|TRBJ1-2
CASSLLGEGVYGYTF
TGCGCCAGCAGCTTGCTCGGGGAGGGCGTCTATGGCTACACCTTC
>few|TRBD2|TRBV7-3|TRBJ2-2
CASSPGTSANTGELFF
TGTGCCAGCAGCCCTGGGACTAGCGCAAACACCGGGGAGCTGTTTTTT
>few|.|TRBV9|TRBJ2-2
CASSVRRERESGELFF
TGTGCCAGCAGCGTACGGAGGGAACGGGAGTCCGGGGAGCTGTTTTTT
>.|TRBD2|TRBV7-9|TRBJ2-7
CASSNPTSGSYEQYF
TGTGCCAGCAGCAACCCCACTAGCGGATCCTACGAGCAGTACTTC